This T cell receptor beta chain is drawn from a study of T cell changes during pregnancy in multiple sclerosis (dated by TCRdb to the late 2010s). Regarding the study in general: In women with multiple sclerosis, the researchers looked at how the T cell repertoire shifted as pregnancy progressed.

Concerning this clone itself: Its cognate antigen has yet to be identified. No much larger clonotype is one base removed from it; base qualities were not supplied.

Including cysteine and phenylalanine, the CDR3 has 18 amino acids. CDR3 DNA only is kept here, 54 bases in frame from base 1. Relative to germline, V is missing 1 base and J is missing 6 bases, with 13 bases of the junction outside any gene match. Via the germline V gene, CDR1 is SGHTA and CDR2 FQGNSA. Preparation of the library involved the immunoSEQ multiplex PCR assay. TCRdb holds this immuneACCESS table with in-frame rearrangements only. Some clones are missing; in checked studies, unresolved V genes explain under half, and the rest has no known cause. Across this sample there are tens of thousands of clones, with 90% to 95% seen only once. The ten largest clones take up roughly 0.14% of the sample.

The receptor's source is a female donor with multiple sclerosis, enrolled in a pregnancy study. This specimen consisted of CD4+ T cells from peripheral blood mononuclear cells, obtained after pregnancy. The chain links TRBV7-2 with TRBJ2-1; 9 nucleotides in the junction match TRBD2. CDR3 protein: CASSLVRPGLARRNEQFF. The base sequence is TGTGCCAGCAGCTTAGTGCGACCGGGACTAGCTCGGCGCAATGAGCAGTTCTTC.